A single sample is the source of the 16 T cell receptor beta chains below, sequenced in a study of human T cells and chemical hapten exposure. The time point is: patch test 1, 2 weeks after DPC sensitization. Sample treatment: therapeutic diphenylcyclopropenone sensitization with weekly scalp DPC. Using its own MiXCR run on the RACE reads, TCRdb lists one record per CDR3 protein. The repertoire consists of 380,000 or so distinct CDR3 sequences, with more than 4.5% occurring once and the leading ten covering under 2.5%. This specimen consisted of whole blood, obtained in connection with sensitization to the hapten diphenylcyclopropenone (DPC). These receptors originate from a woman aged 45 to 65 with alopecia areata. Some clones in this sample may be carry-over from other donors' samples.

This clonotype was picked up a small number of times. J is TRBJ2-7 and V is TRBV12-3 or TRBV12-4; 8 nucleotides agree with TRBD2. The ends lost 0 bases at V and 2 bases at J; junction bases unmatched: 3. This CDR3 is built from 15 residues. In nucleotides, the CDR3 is TGTGCCAGCAGTTTAGCAGCGGGAGACCCCTACGAGCAGTACTTC. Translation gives CASSLAAGDPYEQYF.

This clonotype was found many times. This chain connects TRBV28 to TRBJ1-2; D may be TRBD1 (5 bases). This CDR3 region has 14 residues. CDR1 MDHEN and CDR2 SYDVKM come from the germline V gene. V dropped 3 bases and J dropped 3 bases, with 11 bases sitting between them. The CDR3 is CASSFKGRYYGYTF. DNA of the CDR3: TGTGCCAGCAGTTTTAAGGGGCGGTACTATGGCTACACCTTC.

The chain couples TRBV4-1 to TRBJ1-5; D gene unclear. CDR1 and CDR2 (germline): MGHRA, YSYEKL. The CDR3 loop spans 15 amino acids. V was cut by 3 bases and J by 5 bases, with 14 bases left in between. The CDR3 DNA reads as TGCGCCAGCAGCCATGGGGAGGAAGGAGATCAGCCCCAGCATTTT. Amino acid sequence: CASSHGEEGDQPQHF.

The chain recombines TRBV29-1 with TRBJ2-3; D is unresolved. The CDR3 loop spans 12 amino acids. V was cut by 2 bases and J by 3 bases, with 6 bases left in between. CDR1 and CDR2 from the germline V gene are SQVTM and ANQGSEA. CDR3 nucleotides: TGCAGCGTTGAATATCAGACAGATACGCAGTATTTT. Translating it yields CSVEYQTDTQYF.

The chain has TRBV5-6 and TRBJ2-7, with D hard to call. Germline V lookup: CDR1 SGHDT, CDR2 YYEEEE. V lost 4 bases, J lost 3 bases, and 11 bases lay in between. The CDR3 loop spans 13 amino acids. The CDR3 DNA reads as TGTGCCAGCAGCATTTCCCTCCACTACGAGCAGTACTTC. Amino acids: CASSISLHYEQYF.

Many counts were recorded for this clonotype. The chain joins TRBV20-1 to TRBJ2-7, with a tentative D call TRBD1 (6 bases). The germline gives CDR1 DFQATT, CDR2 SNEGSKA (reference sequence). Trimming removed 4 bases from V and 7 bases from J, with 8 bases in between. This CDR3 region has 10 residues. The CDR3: CSAIRGEQYF. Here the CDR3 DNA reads TGCAGTGCTATCAGGGGTGAGCAGTACTTC.

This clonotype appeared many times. The CDR3, as DNA: TGTGCCAGCAGCCCAGACAGGGGTGGCAATCAGCCCCAGCATTTT. It yields the protein CASSPDRGGNQPQHF. This rearrangement joins TRBV7-2 to TRBJ1-5, with 8 bases matching TRBD1. In germline, CDR1 is SGHTA, CDR2 FQGNSA. This CDR3 contains 15 residues. After removal of 5 bases from V and 2 bases from J, the junction contained 5 bases not matched to a gene.

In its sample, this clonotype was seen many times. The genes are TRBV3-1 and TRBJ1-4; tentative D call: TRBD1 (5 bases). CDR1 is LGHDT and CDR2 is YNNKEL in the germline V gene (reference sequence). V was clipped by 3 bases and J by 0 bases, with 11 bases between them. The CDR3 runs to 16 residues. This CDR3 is CASSQGLLATNEKLFF. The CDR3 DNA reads TGTGCCAGCAGCCAGGGACTCCTTGCAACTAATGAAAAACTGTTTTTT. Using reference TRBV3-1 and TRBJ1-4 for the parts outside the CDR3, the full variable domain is DTAVSQTPKYLVTQMGNDKSIKCEQNLGHDTMYWYKQDSKKFLKIMFSYNNKELIINETVPNRFSPKSPDKAHLNLHINSLELGDSAVYFCASSQGLLATNEKLFFGSGTQLSVL.

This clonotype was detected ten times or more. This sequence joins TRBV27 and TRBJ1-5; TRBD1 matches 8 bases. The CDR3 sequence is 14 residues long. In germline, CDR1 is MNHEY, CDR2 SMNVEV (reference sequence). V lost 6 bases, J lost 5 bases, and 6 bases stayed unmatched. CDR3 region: CASRLQGGDQPQHF. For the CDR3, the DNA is TGTGCCAGCAGACTACAGGGGGGCGATCAGCCCCAGCATTTT.

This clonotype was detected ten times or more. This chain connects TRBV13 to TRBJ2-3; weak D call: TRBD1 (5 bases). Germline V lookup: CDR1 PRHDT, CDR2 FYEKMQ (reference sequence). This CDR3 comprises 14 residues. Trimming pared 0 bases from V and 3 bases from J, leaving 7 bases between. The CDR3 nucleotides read TGTGCCAGCAGCTTAGGAGGGGCGACAGATACGCAGTATTTT. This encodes CASSLGGATDTQYF.

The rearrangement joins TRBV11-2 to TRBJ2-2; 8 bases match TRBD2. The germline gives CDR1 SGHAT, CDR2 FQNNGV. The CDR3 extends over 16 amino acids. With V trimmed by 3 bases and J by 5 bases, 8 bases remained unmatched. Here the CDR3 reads CASSFQAGVGTGELFF. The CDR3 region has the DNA TGTGCCAGCAGCTTCCAAGCGGGAGTAGGGACCGGGGAGCTGTTTTTT. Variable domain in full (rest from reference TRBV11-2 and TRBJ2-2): EAGVAQSPRYKIIEKRQSVAFWCNPISGHATLYWYQQILGQGPKLLIQFQNNGVVDDSQLPKDRFSAERLKGVDSTLKIQPAKLEDSAVYLCASSFQAGVGTGELFFGEGSRLTVL.

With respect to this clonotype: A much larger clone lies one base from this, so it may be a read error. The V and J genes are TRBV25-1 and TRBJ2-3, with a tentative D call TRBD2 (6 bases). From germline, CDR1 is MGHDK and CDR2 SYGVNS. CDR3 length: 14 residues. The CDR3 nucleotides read TGTGCCGGCAGTACCGGGACTAGCACAGATACGCAGTATTTT. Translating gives CAGSTGTSTDTQYF.

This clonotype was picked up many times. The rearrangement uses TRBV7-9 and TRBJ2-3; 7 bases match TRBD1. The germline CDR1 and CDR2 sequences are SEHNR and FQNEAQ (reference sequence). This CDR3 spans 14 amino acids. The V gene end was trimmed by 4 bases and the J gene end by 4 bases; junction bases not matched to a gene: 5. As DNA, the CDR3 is TGTGCCAGCAGCTCGACAGGGTTGCCAGATACGCAGTATTTT. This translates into CASSSTGLPDTQYF.

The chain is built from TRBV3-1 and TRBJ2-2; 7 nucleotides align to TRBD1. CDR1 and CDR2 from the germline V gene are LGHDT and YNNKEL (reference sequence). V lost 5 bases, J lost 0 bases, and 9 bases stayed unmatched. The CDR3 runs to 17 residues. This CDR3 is CASSVGIGTANTGELFF. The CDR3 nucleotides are TGTGCCAGCAGCGTAGGTATCGGGACAGCGAACACCGGGGAGCTGTTTTTT.

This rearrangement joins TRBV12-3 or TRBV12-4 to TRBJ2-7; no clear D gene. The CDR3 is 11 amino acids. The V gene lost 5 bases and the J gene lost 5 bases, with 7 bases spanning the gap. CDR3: CASSAHHEQYF. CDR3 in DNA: TGTGCCAGCAGTGCCCACCACGAGCAGTACTTC.

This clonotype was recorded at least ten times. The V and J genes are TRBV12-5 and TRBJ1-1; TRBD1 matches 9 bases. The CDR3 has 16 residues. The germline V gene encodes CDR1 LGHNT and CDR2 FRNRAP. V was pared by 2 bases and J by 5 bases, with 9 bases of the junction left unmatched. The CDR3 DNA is TGTGCTAGTGGTTTGCCGTCCCGGGACAGGGAGACTGAAGCTTTCTTT. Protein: CASGLPSRDRETEAFF.